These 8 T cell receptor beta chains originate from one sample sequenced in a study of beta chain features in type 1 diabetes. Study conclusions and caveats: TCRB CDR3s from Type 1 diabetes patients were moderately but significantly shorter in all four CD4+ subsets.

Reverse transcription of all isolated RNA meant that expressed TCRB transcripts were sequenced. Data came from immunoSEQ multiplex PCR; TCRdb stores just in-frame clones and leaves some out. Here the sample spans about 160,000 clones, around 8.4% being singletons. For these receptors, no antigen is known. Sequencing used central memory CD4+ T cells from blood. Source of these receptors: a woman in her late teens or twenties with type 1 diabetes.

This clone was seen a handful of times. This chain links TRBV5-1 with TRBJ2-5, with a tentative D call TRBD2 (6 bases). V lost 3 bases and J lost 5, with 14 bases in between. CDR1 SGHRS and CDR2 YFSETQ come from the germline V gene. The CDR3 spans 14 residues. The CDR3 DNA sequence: TGCGCCAGCAGCTGGACACGGCGGGGTGAGACCCAGTACTTC. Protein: CASSWTRRGETQYF.

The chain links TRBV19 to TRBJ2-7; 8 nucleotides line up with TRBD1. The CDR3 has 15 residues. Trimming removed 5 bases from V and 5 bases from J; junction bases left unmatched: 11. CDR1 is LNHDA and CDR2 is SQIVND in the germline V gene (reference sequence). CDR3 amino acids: CASSGRDRTFDEQYF. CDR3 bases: TGTGCCAGTAGTGGCCGGGACAGGACTTTTGACGAGCAGTACTTC.

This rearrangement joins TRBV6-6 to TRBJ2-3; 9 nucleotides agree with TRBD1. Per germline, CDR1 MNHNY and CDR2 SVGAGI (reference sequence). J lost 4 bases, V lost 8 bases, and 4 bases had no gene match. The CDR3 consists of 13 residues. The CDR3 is CASVRQGADTQYF. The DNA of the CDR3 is TGTGCCAGCGTGCGACAGGGGGCAGATACGCAGTATTTT.

The CDR3 sequence is CASSLDQGGTGELFF. The CDR3 DNA follows: TGCGCCAGCAGCTTGGACCAGGGGGGTACCGGGGAGCTGTTTTTT. The chain joins TRBV5-1 to TRBJ2-2; the D gene is possibly TRBD1 (7 bases). Trimming took off 0 bases at V and 5 bases at J, with 11 bases between the two ends. The CDR3 is 15 amino acids. Germline-derived CDR1 and CDR2 are SGHRS and YFSETQ. The variable domain in full, with the rest retrieved from reference TRBV5-1 and TRBJ2-2, is KAGVTQTPRYLIKTRGQQVTLSCSPISGHRSVSWYQQTPGQGLQFLFEYFSETQRNKGNFPGRFSGRQFSNSRSEMNVSTLELGDSALYLCASSLDQGGTGELFFGEGSRLTVL.

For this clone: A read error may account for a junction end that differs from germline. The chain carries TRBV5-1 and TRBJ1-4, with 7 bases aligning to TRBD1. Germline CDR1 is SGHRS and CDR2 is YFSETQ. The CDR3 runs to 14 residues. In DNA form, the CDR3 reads TGCGCCACCAGCGTACAGGGGAGTGGGGAAAAACTGTTTTTT. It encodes CATSVQGSGEKLFF.

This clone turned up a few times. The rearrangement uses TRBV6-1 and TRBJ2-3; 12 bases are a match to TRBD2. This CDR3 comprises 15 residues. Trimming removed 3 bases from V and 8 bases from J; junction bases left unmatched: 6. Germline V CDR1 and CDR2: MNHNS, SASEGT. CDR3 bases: TGTGCCAGCAGTGACGGGGCTAGCGGGAGGGGTACGCAGTATTTT. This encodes CASSDGASGRGTQYF.

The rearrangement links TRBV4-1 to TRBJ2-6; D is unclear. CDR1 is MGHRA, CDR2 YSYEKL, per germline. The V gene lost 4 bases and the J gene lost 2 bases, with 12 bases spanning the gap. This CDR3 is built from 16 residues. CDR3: CASSPYNRAGANVLTF. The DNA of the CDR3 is TGCGCCAGCAGCCCCTATAACCGGGCTGGGGCCAACGTCCTGACTTTC.

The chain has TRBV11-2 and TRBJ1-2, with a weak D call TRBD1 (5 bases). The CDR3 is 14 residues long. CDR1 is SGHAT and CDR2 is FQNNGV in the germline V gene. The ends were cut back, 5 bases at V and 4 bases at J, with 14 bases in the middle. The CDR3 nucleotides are TGTGCCAGCAGCCCACCGGGGGGAAGCTATGGCTACACCTTC. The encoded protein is CASSPPGGSYGYTF.